A single sample is the source of the 6 T cell receptor beta chains below, sequenced in a study of blood T cell repertoires in COVID-19. Sequencing was performed with immunoSEQ multiplex PCR; in TCRdb, only in-frame clones are kept and a portion is missing. The sample gives some 100,000 clones, approximately 92% of which show up once; around 5.7% is in the top ten. Sequences were obtained from peripheral blood. These receptors all come from a man between 65 and 79 years old with acute or convalescent COVID-19.

The V gene is TRBV3-1 (or the pseudogene TRBV3-2), the J gene TRBJ2-1; TRBD2 matches at 8 bases. The germline V gene has CDR1 LGHDT and CDR2 YNNKEL (reference sequence). V shed 8 bases and J 4 bases; nucleotides not matched to a gene: 4. The CDR3 sequence is 13 residues long. The CDR3 region is CASVSGRYNEQFF. CDR3 DNA sequence: TGTGCCAGCGTGAGCGGGAGATACAATGAGCAGTTCTTC.

The chain uses TRBV19 and TRBJ2-3, with 13 bases matching TRBD2. Germline-derived CDR1 and CDR2 are LNHDA and SQIVND (reference sequence). The CDR3 runs 16 residues. J lost 2 bases, V lost 6 bases, and 5 bases had no gene match. CDR3 region: CASSRTSGRPTDTQYF. The CDR3 bases are TGTGCCAGTAGCCGGACTAGCGGGAGACCCACAGATACGCAGTATTTT.

The chain couples TRBV5-6 to TRBJ2-1, with 12 bases fitting TRBD2. The ends lost 0 bases at V and 8 bases at J; junction bases unmatched: 0. The CDR3 consists of 14 residues. Per germline, CDR1 SGHDT and CDR2 YYEEEE. In DNA form, the CDR3 reads TGTGCCAGCAGCTTGGGACTAGCGGGGGATGAGCAGTTCTTC. Translation gives CASSLGLAGDEQFF.

The chain carries TRBV6-5 and TRBJ1-6; a possible D gene is TRBD1 (5 bases). The CDR3 has 14 amino acids. The germline V gene encodes CDR1 MNHEY and CDR2 SVGAGI. Trimming took 2 bases from V and 6 from J, leaving 8 bases between them. This CDR3 is CASSYAGSNSPLHF. The CDR3 DNA reads TGTGCCAGCAGTTACGCAGGGTCTAATTCACCCCTCCACTTT.

The J gene is TRBJ1-1, the V gene TRBV29-1; D is undetermined. Germline CDR1 SQVTM, CDR2 ANQGSEA. The CDR3 extends over 13 amino acids. V was shortened by 1 base and J by 3 bases, with 9 bases between the two germline ends. The CDR3 sequence: CSVEGHADTEAFF. CDR3 nucleotides: TGCAGCGTTGAAGGGCATGCCGACACTGAAGCTTTCTTT.

This chain uses TRBV5-1 with TRBJ2-2; TRBD2 matches at 8 bases. With V trimmed by 3 bases and J by 4 bases, 5 bases remained unmatched. Germline V gene sequence: CDR1 SGHRS, CDR2 YFSETQ. The CDR3 extends over 15 amino acids. CDR3 sequence (DNA): TGCGCCAGCAGCTCACCGGGAGGGGGCACCGGGGAGCTGTTTTTT. Amino acid sequence: CASSSPGGGTGELFF.